This T cell receptor beta chain was retrieved from a study of T cells in Graves' hyperthyroidism and ophthalmopathy. RNA transcripts gave rise to amplified TCR beta CDR3 regions. RT-PCR in the first round (using the HTBI primer set) targeted the TCR CDR3. TCRdb called the multiplex PCR reads again in MiXCR, with one record for every CDR3 protein. Here the sample spans hundreds of thousands of distinct CDR3 sequences, under 20% being singletons. The study's findings and limits: Before onset, by a median of approximately 5.9 months, the model predicted ophthalmopathy.

In regard to this clonotype: Its antigen is not known.

Uncontrolled infections, other autoimmune diseases, pregnancy or lactation led to exclusion of patients. Diagnoses used clinical symptoms, serum thyroxine and TRAb, thyroid ultrasound and orbital computed tomography. From 9 to 10 ml of fresh peripheral blood, PBMCs were isolated. Trimming took off 5 bases at V and 0 bases at J, with 19 bases between the two ends. Germline V lookup: CDR1 LNHDA, CDR2 SQIVND (reference sequence). The CDR3 runs 17 residues. This sequence originates from a woman aged 18 to 35 with Graves' ophthalmopathy. The sequenced material came from blood. The chain is built from TRBV19 and TRBJ1-2; D unresolved. CDR3 residues: CASSRDLLGSSNYGYTF. CDR3 nucleotide sequence: TGTGCCAGTAGTCGGGATCTCCTGGGATCCTCTAACTATGGCTACACCTTC.